This entry is about one T cell receptor (beta chain). Its antigen is not known. The method was immunoSEQ multiplex PCR; TCRdb's version includes in-frame clones alone and lacks a portion of them. The repertoire holds about 43,000 clones, with about 81% as singletons. This sample is drawn from a study of a mutant IDH1 vaccine in newly diagnosed glioma. Study-level information: Across weeks 1, 3, 5, 7, 11, 15, 19 and 23, patients received a vaccination each time, eight in all. Former treatment meant radiotherapy, temozolomide, or both; the majority had gotten both.

The CDR3 is 15 amino acids. Germline trimming cut 5 bases from V and 4 bases from J; bases unmatched to any gene: 8. CDR1 is SGHTA, CDR2 FQGTGA, per germline. Time point meaning: week 23, last vaccination. In every dose of vaccine, 300 ug of mutant IDH1 20-mer peptide was given alongside topical imiquimod. Those who donated had recent WHO grade 3 or 4 IDH1-mutant, ATRX-lost astrocytomas. Study conclusions and caveats: Any relationship between pseudoprogression and changes in top peripheral T cell clonotypes seemed absent.

The chain recombines TRBV7-3 with TRBJ1-2, with 9 bases aligning to TRBD1. The receptor's source is a woman under 30 with glioma. Some clones in this sample may be carry-over from other donors' samples. The input for sequencing was PBMCs, taken from a glioma patient whose treatment included an IDH1 peptide vaccine. This CDR3 reads CASSQGQGSLYGYTF. In nucleotides, the CDR3 is TGTGCCAGCAGCCAAGGACAGGGGAGTCTCTATGGCTACACCTTC.